One and the same sample provided the 21 T cell receptor beta chains below, sequenced in a study of T-cell reconstitution after alpha-beta-depleted transplantation in children. Unique molecular identifiers tagged the TCRbeta library. TCRdb redid the calling of the PCR reads with MiXCR, one entry per CDR3 protein. The table shows 200,000 to 250,000 distinct CDR3 sequences, with around 8% occurring only once. The starting material was PBMCs, mostly from graft donor cells, obtained 180 days after TCRalphabeta/CD19-depleted stem cell transplant. These receptors were collected from a male patient between 10 and 17 years old who had a stem cell transplant for acute lymphoblastic leukemia, so the T cells may come from the graft donor.

This clonotype appeared once. The CDR3 region has the DNA TGTGCCAGTAGTAACAGGGGGGATCAGCCCCAGCATTTT. Its translation: CASSNRGDQPQHF. This chain joins TRBV19 and TRBJ1-5; 8 bases align to TRBD1. V gave up 4 bases and J gave up 5 bases; unmatched junction bases: 1. Germline V gene lookup returns CDR1 LNHDA and CDR2 SQIVND (reference sequence). The CDR3 is made up of 13 amino acids.

This clonotype was counted at least ten times. The chain couples TRBV7-2 to TRBJ2-4; tentatively, D is TRBD1 or TRBD2 (5 bases each). Germline-derived CDR1 and CDR2 are SGHTA and FQGNSA. V was cut by 5 bases and J by 9 bases, with 17 bases left in between. The CDR3 totals 14 residues. DNA for the CDR3: TGTGCCAGCAGCCCTGACAGCGCTGGGGGCATTCAGTACTTC. Protein sequence: CASSPDSAGGIQYF.

This clonotype was seen ten or more times. V gene TRBV27 combines with J gene TRBJ1-6; 8 nucleotides match TRBD1. The CDR3 consists of 15 residues. The germline CDR1 and CDR2 sequences are MNHEY and SMNVEV (reference sequence). The trim removed 5 bases at V and 8 bases at J, leaving 8 bases unmatched. The DNA for the CDR3 is TGTGCCAGCAGTCGACTGGACAGGGATGATTCACCCCTCCACTTT. Amino acids: CASSRLDRDDSPLHF.

In this sample, this clonotype turned up many times. V and J are TRBV29-1 and TRBJ2-4; maybe TRBD1 (6 bases). The V gene's germline CDR1 is SQVTM and CDR2 ANQGSEA. This CDR3 comprises 12 residues. V was clipped by 4 bases and J by 8 bases, with 12 bases between them. In DNA, the CDR3 is TGCAGCGTTGGGGGCAGGGGAGACATTCAGTACTTC. This codes for CSVGGRGDIQYF.

This clonotype occurred many times. The J gene is TRBJ1-1, the V gene TRBV29-1, with D possibly being TRBD1 (5 bases). In germline, CDR1 is SQVTM, CDR2 ANQGSEA. This CDR3 contains 14 residues. Trimming shortened V by 3 bases and J by 3 bases, and 14 bases separated the two germline ends. The chain's CDR3 is CSVDPIYRHTEAFF. The CDR3 bases are TGCAGCGTTGACCCCATATACAGGCACACTGAAGCTTTCTTT.

This clonotype was seen many times. The genes are TRBV20-1 and TRBJ2-2; possible D gene TRBD2, 6 bases. V gave up 5 bases and J gave up 1 base, with 14 bases separating them. Germline V gene data show CDR1 as DFQATT and CDR2 as SNEGSKA (reference sequence). The CDR3 runs to 15 residues. DNA of the CDR3: TGCAGTGCTCCAAGCGGGCCTAGGAACACCGGGGAGCTGTTTTTT. This gives the protein CSAPSGPRNTGELFF.

This clonotype was recorded at least ten times. The chain couples TRBV5-1 to TRBJ2-5, with D unresolved. CDR1 and CDR2 from the germline V gene are SGHRS and YFSETQ. This CDR3 has 12 amino acids. With 0 bases removed from V and 5 bases from J, the gap between germline ends came to 5 bases. As DNA, the CDR3 is TGCGCCAGCAGCTTGGCCTTCGAGACCCAGTACTTC. Translated: CASSLAFETQYF.

At least ten counts were recorded for this clonotype. This rearrangement joins TRBV7-2 to TRBJ2-1, with 15 bases lining up with TRBD2. Germline values: CDR1 SGHTA, CDR2 FQGNSA. The CDR3 extends over 17 amino acids. Trimming took 2 bases from V and 7 from J; bases not matched to a gene: 6. The CDR3 protein is CASSLRRGLAGGNEQFF. In DNA form, the CDR3 reads TGTGCCAGCAGCTTACGTCGGGGACTAGCGGGAGGTAATGAGCAGTTCTTC.

This clonotype occurred a few times. The chain employs TRBV29-1 and TRBJ2-6, with D unclear. Trimming pared 6 bases from V and 0 bases from J, leaving 9 bases between. The CDR3 length is 14 residues. CDR1 is SQVTM, CDR2 ANQGSEA, per germline. The CDR3 coding sequence is TGCAGCGTCGCCGGTGCCTCTGGGGCCAACGTCCTGACTTTC. Protein product: CSVAGASGANVLTF.

This clonotype was detected ten times or more. The chain uses TRBV28 and TRBJ2-7; D possibly corresponds to TRBD2 (6 bases). V dropped 6 bases and J dropped 2 bases, with 11 bases sitting between them. CDR3 length: 13 residues. Germline V CDR1 and CDR2: MDHEN, SYDVKM. This CDR3 reads CASSPGLPYEQYF. As DNA, the CDR3 is TGTGCCAGCAGCCCGGGACTTCCCTACGAGCAGTACTTC.

This clonotype was detected ten times or more. V usage is TRBV12-3 or TRBV12-4 and J usage is TRBJ2-1; 15 nucleotides line up with TRBD2. The V segment lost 6 bases and the J segment 8 bases; nucleotides outside the gene matches: 5. The CDR3 spans 15 residues. The CDR3 bases are TGTGCCAGCAGCTCGGGACTAGCGGGGGGATATGAGCAGTTCTTC. Its translation: CASSSGLAGGYEQFF.

This clonotype was recorded a few times. The chain joins TRBV5-1 to TRBJ2-4, with D perhaps matching TRBD1 (6 bases). Trimming stripped 2 bases from V and 6 bases from J, with 24 bases between. Germline-derived CDR1 and CDR2 are SGHRS and YFSETQ. The CDR3 is 18 amino acids. CDR3 protein: CASSLQTPGDGGGNIQYF. The CDR3, as DNA: TGCGCCAGCAGCTTACAAACCCCAGGGGACGGTGGGGGAAACATTCAGTACTTC.

In regard to this clonotype: A single base separates this from a much larger clone, so it may be a read error. This sequence joins TRBV2 and TRBJ1-2, with D maybe TRBD1 (6 bases). Trimming left V 9 bases short and J 1 base short, with 18 bases between. Germline V gene data show CDR1 as SNHLY and CDR2 as FYNNEI. The CDR3 length is 15 residues. The CDR3 DNA sequence: TGTGCCAGGAGGGGGGGGAACAGCTTTAACTATGGCTACACCTTC. The encoded protein is CARRGGNSFNYGYTF.

This clonotype was recorded many times. The CDR3 coding sequence is TGTGCCAGCAGTTTTAGCGTCACTGAAGCTTTCTTT. It yields the protein CASSFSVTEAFF. The V and J genes are TRBV12-3 or TRBV12-4 and TRBJ1-1; no clear D gene. V was clipped by 3 bases and J by 4 bases, with 6 bases between them. This CDR3 region has 12 residues.

This clonotype was counted once. This chain links TRBV12-3 or TRBV12-4 with TRBJ1-5; D remains unclear. V lost 3 bases and J 8 bases, leaving 14 bases between the germline ends. The CDR3 loop spans 14 amino acids. The DNA for the CDR3 is TGTGCCAGCAGTTTGGCGCCAGCTAATGAGCCCCAGCATTTT. Its protein product is CASSLAPANEPQHF.

This clonotype was counted many times. V and J are TRBV5-1 and TRBJ2-5; no reliable D call. CDR1 and CDR2 (germline): SGHRS, YFSETQ. The CDR3 consists of 14 residues. Trimming left V 1 base short and J 1 base short, with 8 bases between. CDR3 sequence (DNA): TGCGCCAGCAGCTTGATGTCAGGCCAAGAGACCCAGTACTTC. Protein sequence: CASSLMSGQETQYF.

In its sample, this clonotype was seen many times. This chain links TRBV20-1 with TRBJ2-7, with TRBD1 identical over 11 bases. After removal of 3 bases from V and 4 bases from J, the junction contained 8 bases not matched to a gene. CDR1 is DFQATT and CDR2 is SNEGSKA in the germline V gene (reference sequence). The CDR3 loop spans 15 amino acids. CDR3 sequence reads: CSASGGTGGRYEQYF. In DNA form, the CDR3 reads TGCAGTGCTAGTGGGGGGACAGGGGGTAGGTACGAGCAGTACTTC.

This clonotype has ten or more counts. V gene TRBV27 combines with J gene TRBJ2-3; the match to TRBD2 covers 7 bases. The CDR3 has 15 residues. Germline CDR1 reads MNHEY; CDR2 reads SMNVEV (reference sequence). V lost 6 bases to trimming and J lost 0 bases; unmatched junction nucleotides: 6. Here the CDR3 reads CASRERGVSTDTQYF. Here the CDR3 DNA reads TGTGCCAGCAGGGAACGGGGGGTAAGCACAGATACGCAGTATTTT.

This clonotype came up a few times. The chain is built from TRBV5-6 and TRBJ2-3, with TRBD1 matching 8 bases. Germline CDR1 reads SGHDT; CDR2 reads YYEEEE. The CDR3 runs 15 residues. V lost 4 bases to trimming and J lost 4 bases; unmatched junction nucleotides: 8. The CDR3 here is CASSPPDRDPDTQYF. The CDR3 region has the DNA TGTGCCAGCAGCCCTCCGGACAGGGACCCAGATACGCAGTATTTT.

This clonotype was observed many times. This chain connects TRBV6-2 or TRBV6-3 to TRBJ1-1, with D perhaps matching TRBD1 (6 bases). This CDR3 comprises 14 residues. The V end was cut by 2 bases, the J end by 7 bases, with 14 bases between. Germline loops: CDR1 MNHEY, CDR2 SVGEGT. The CDR3 coding sequence is TGTGCCAGCAGTTACGGGGGACACCCTATTGAAGCTTTCTTT. Its translation: CASSYGGHPIEAFF.

This clonotype was recorded at least ten times. The chain employs TRBV7-9 and TRBJ2-2; maybe TRBD2 (6 bases). V dropped 7 bases and J dropped 7 bases, with 10 bases sitting between them. The CDR3 contains 12 residues. The germline V gene encodes CDR1 SEHNR and CDR2 FQNEAQ (reference sequence). The DNA for the CDR3 is TGTGCCAGCAACGGACTACTCGGGGAGCTGTTTTTT. This codes for CASNGLLGELFF.